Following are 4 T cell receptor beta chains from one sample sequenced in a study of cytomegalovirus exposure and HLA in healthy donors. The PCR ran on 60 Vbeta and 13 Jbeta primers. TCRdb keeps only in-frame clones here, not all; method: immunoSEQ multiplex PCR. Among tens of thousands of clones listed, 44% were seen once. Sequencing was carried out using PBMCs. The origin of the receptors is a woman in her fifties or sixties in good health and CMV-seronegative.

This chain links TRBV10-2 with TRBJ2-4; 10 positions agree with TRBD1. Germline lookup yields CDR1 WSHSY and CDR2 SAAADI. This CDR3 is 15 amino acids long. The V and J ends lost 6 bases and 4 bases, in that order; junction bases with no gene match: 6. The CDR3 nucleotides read TGCGCCAGCAGACCTCCGGGACAGGGGAAAAACATTCAGTACTTC. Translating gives CASRPPGQGKNIQYF.

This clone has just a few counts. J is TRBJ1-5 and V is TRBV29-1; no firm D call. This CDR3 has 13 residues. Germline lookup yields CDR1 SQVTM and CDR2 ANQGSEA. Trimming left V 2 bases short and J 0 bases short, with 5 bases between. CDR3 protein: CSVETHSNQPQHF. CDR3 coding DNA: TGCAGCGTTGAAACACATAGCAATCAGCCCCAGCATTTT.

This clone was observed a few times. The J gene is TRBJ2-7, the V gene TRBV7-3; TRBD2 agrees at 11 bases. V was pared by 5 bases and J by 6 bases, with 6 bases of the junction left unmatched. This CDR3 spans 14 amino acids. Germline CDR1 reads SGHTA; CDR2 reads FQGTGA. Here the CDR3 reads CASSLAGGLGEQYF. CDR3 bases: TGTGCCAGCAGCCTAGCGGGAGGATTAGGCGAGCAGTACTTC.

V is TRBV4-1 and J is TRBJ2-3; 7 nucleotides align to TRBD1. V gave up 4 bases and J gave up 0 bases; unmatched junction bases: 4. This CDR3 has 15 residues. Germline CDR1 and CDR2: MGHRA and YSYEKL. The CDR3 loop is CASSLRQGSTDTQYF. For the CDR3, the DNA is TGCGCCAGCAGCCTCCGACAGGGCAGCACAGATACGCAGTATTTT.